This is a list of T cell receptor beta chains from one sample in a study of blood T cell repertoires in COVID-19. Generated by immunoSEQ multiplex PCR, the TCRdb table keeps only in-frame clones and is missing some. The data contain approximately 81,000 clones, roughly 82% of them singletons. The specimen was peripheral blood. The receptors were gathered from a human donor in a cohort sampled during active COVID-19. CDR3s include the opening cysteine and the closing phenylalanine or tryptophan. The D gene is left open where the match is weak. Rows may omit the clone size; those that give it use once, few, many or a size class.

j_call: TRBJ1-3; d_call: .; clone_size: .; v_call: TRBV4-2; cdr3_nt: TGTGCCAGCAGCCAAGAACTTTCTGGAAACACCATATATTTT; cdr3_aa: CASSQELSGNTIYF
j_call: TRBJ1-2; d_call: .; clone_size: .; v_call: TRBV5-1; cdr3_nt: TGCGCCAGCAGCTTGGCTTCCGGGGGAGGTGGCTACACCTTC; cdr3_aa: CASSLASGGGGYTF
j_call: TRBJ2-7; d_call: .; clone_size: .; v_call: TRBV27; cdr3_nt: TGTGCCAGTTCGAGGGGGGGCTTGGGGGCCTACGAGCAGTACTTC; cdr3_aa: CASSRGGLGAYEQYF
j_call: TRBJ2-1; d_call: .; clone_size: .; v_call: TRBV25-1; cdr3_nt: TGTGCCAGCAGTAAATCCCTAGGGGGCGGGGTCAATGAGCAGTTCTTC; cdr3_aa: CASSKSLGGGVNEQFF
j_call: TRBJ1-1; d_call: .; clone_size: .; v_call: TRBV24-1; cdr3_nt: TGTGCCACCAGTGCCGCCGGGGGCACTGAAGCTTTCTTT; cdr3_aa: CATSAAGGTEAFF
j_call: TRBJ2-7; d_call: .; clone_size: .; v_call: TRBV10-1; cdr3_nt: TGCGCCAGCAGTGTAGGGGGCGAGCAGTACTTC; cdr3_aa: CASSVGGEQYF
j_call: TRBJ2-3; d_call: .; clone_size: .; v_call: TRBV19; cdr3_nt: TGTGCCAGTAGTAGCGGGGAAGATACGCAGTATTTT; cdr3_aa: CASSSGEDTQYF
j_call: TRBJ1-1; d_call: TRBD1; clone_size: few; v_call: TRBV4-2; cdr3_nt: TGTGCCAGCAGCCAAGATCGGGGGTTCGCAGGGGGAGAAGCTTTCTTT; cdr3_aa: CASSQDRGFAGGEAFF
j_call: TRBJ1-2; d_call: .; clone_size: .; v_call: TRBV29-1; cdr3_nt: TGCAGCGTTGAATTGTCGAACTATGGCTACACCTTC; cdr3_aa: CSVELSNYGYTF
j_call: TRBJ1-1; d_call: .; clone_size: .; v_call: TRBV10-3; cdr3_nt: TGTGCCATCAAGGGGCCAGGCGGAAATGAAGCTTTCTTT; cdr3_aa: CAIKGPGGNEAFF
j_call: TRBJ1-4; d_call: TRBD1; clone_size: .; v_call: TRBV6-2/TRBV6-3; cdr3_nt: TGTGCCAGCAGTTACACCCCGGGACAGGGCCGTGCAACTAATGAAAAACTGTTTTTT; cdr3_aa: CASSYTPGQGRATNEKLFF
j_call: TRBJ2-3; d_call: TRBD1; clone_size: .; v_call: TRBV10-1; cdr3_nt: TGCGCCAGCAGTGCTTACAGGGGAACGAGCACAGATACGCAGTATTTT; cdr3_aa: CASSAYRGTSTDTQYF
j_call: TRBJ2-7; d_call: TRBD2; clone_size: .; v_call: TRBV27; cdr3_nt: TGTGCCAGCAGTTTCGGGGGGAAAACCTACGAGCAGTACTTC; cdr3_aa: CASSFGGKTYEQYF